The 25 T cell receptor beta chains presented below share a single source sample, sequenced in a study of blood T cell repertoires in COVID-19. Profiling relied on immunoSEQ multiplex PCR, and the TCRdb table lists in-frame clones only, not all of them. This table holds around 480,000 clones, about nine tenths found once. The sequenced material came from peripheral blood. Receptors were obtained from a woman aged 45-60 years with COVID-19, enrolled during active disease.

The chain links TRBV19 to TRBJ1-5; tentatively, D is TRBD1 (6 bases). This CDR3 contains 16 residues. From germline, CDR1 is LNHDA and CDR2 SQIVND (reference sequence). Trimming left V 3 bases short and J 6 bases short, with 18 bases between. CDR3 loop: CASSIARGGGGQPQHF. The CDR3 DNA follows: TGTGCCAGTAGTATCGCCAGGGGAGGGGGGGGTCAGCCCCAGCATTTT.

The chain has TRBV6-5 and TRBJ1-4; the D gene is possibly TRBD1 (5 bases). Germline V lookup: CDR1 MNHEY, CDR2 SVGAGI. V shed 0 bases and J shed 2 bases, with 10 bases lying between them. The CDR3 is made up of 16 amino acids. CDR3 coding DNA: TGTGCCAGCAGTTACTCCCAGGGTCGGACTAATGAAAAACTGTTTTTT. Translation: CASSYSQGRTNEKLFF.

The chain is built from TRBV10-1 and TRBJ2-1; 10 nucleotides match TRBD2. The trim removed 4 bases at V and 6 bases at J, leaving 3 bases unmatched. The CDR3 is made up of 14 amino acids. CDR1 is WNHNN, CDR2 SYGVQD, per germline (reference sequence). In DNA form, the CDR3 reads TGCGCCAGCAGTGCCAGCGGGGGGGCCAATGAGCAGTTCTTC. Translation gives CASSASGGANEQFF.

V gene TRBV27 combines with J gene TRBJ2-1; tentative D call: TRBD1 (7 bases). Trimming shortened V by 6 bases and J by 7 bases, and 22 bases separated the two germline ends. Germline V CDR1 and CDR2: MNHEY, SMNVEV (reference sequence). The CDR3 is made up of 16 amino acids. CDR3 coding DNA: TGTGCCAGCAGCACAATCTGGGGCCAGGGGGGAAATGAGCAGTTCTTC. Translation: CASSTIWGQGGNEQFF.

The CDR3 protein is CASSLDGQASTDTQYF. The CDR3 DNA reads as TGCGCCAGCAGCTTGGACGGACAGGCGAGCACAGATACGCAGTATTTT. The rearrangement links TRBV5-1 to TRBJ2-3; TRBD1 aligns across 7 bases. This CDR3 comprises 16 residues. V lost 0 bases, J lost 0 bases, and 4 bases stayed unmatched. The germline gives CDR1 SGHRS, CDR2 YFSETQ.

This rearrangement joins TRBV18 to TRBJ2-7; D is possibly TRBD1 (5 bases). CDR3 size: 14 residues. Germline V lookup: CDR1 KGHSH, CDR2 LQKENI. V was trimmed by 1 base and J by 7 bases, leaving 14 bases between them. CDR3 bases: TGTGCCAGCTCACCACTCCAGGGCTCTCGGGAGCAGTACTTC. Its protein product is CASSPLQGSREQYF.

V usage is TRBV24-1 and J usage is TRBJ2-5; no definite D call. Germline V gene lookup returns CDR1 KGHDR and CDR2 SFDVKD. CDR3 length equals 15 residues. Trimming removed 5 bases from V and 5 bases from J, with 17 bases in between. The CDR3 nucleotides are TGTGCCACCAGTGGGTCGAGATCGACTCGGGAGACCCAGTACTTC. This encodes CATSGSRSTRETQYF.

This clone was seen only a few times. V and J are TRBV2 and TRBJ1-6, with D possibly matching TRBD1 (6 bases). CDR1 and CDR2 from the germline V gene are SNHLY and FYNNEI. The CDR3 is 16 amino acids. The ends were cut back, 3 bases at V and 7 bases at J, with 16 bases in the middle. The CDR3 nucleotides read TGTGCCAGCAGTGATAACAGGGAGCAAGTCAATTCACCCCTCCACTTT. Amino acids: CASSDNREQVNSPLHF.

The V call is TRBV6-2 or TRBV6-3, the J call TRBJ1-5, with 8 bases matching TRBD1. V shed 2 bases and J 4 bases; nucleotides not matched to a gene: 4. The CDR3 totals 15 residues. CDR1 is MNHEY, CDR2 SVGEGT, per germline. CDR3 residues: CASSYGGTGNQPQHF. CDR3 sequence (DNA): TGTGCCAGCAGTTACGGGGGGACAGGTAATCAGCCCCAGCATTTT.

The chain carries TRBV28 and TRBJ2-7, with TRBD1 identical over 7 bases. Germline V gene sequence: CDR1 MDHEN, CDR2 SYDVKM. CDR3 length equals 15 residues. With 2 bases clipped from V and 4 bases from J, the junction kept 8 bases outside the gene matches. The CDR3 DNA sequence: TGTGCCAGCAGTTTAGAGGTCGGGACAGTTTACGAGCAGTACTTC. Its protein is CASSLEVGTVYEQYF.

The chain is built from TRBV4-2 and TRBJ1-2, with 8 nucleotides matching TRBD1. The CDR3 covers 20 residues. Germline loops: CDR1 LGHNA, CDR2 YNFKEQ. J gave up 4 bases and V 0 bases, and 19 bases lay outside the gene matches. The CDR3 spells CASSQDWGQDAGGVGYGYTF. The CDR3 region has the DNA TGTGCCAGCAGCCAAGATTGGGGGCAGGACGCAGGGGGCGTAGGCTATGGCTACACCTTC.

V usage is TRBV7-2 and J usage is TRBJ2-1, with D unresolved. Trimming removed 0 bases at V and 4 bases at J, with 7 bases between. There are 14 residues in the CDR3. Germline-derived CDR1 and CDR2 are SGHTA and FQGNSA. The chain's CDR3 is CASSLASVYNEQFF. In nucleotides, the CDR3 is TGTGCCAGCAGCTTAGCGTCGGTTTACAATGAGCAGTTCTTC.

This chain connects TRBV4-1 to TRBJ1-5, with TRBD1 matching over 9 bases. The ends lost 1 base at V and 4 bases at J; junction bases unmatched: 2. The CDR3 spans 15 residues. The germline gives CDR1 MGHRA, CDR2 YSYEKL. In nucleotides, the CDR3 is TGCGCCAGCAGCCAAGCCGGGACAGGGAATCAGCCCCAGCATTTT. Translating gives CASSQAGTGNQPQHF.

The count of this clone is one. The chain couples TRBV27 to TRBJ1-1; tentative D call: TRBD1 (5 bases). The CDR3 runs to 16 residues. The germline CDR1 and CDR2 sequences are MNHEY and SMNVEV (reference sequence). V was shortened by 4 bases and J by 0 bases, with 15 bases between the two germline ends. This CDR3 reads CASSSRKGRMNTEAFF. CDR3 DNA: TGTGCCAGCAGTTCCCGAAAGGGGCGAATGAACACTGAAGCTTTCTTT.

V and J are TRBV6-2 or TRBV6-3 and TRBJ2-2, with 7 nucleotides matching TRBD1. Germline CDR1 MNHEY, CDR2 SVGEGT. The CDR3 is 16 amino acids. Trimming at V came to 6 bases and at J to 3 bases, leaving 10 bases not matched to a gene. The CDR3 DNA reads TGTGCCAGCAGCCCTTTAAAAACAGGGGACACCGGGGAGCTGTTTTTT. It yields the protein CASSPLKTGDTGELFF.

This sequence joins TRBV19 and TRBJ2-1; TRBD1 matches 8 bases. In germline, CDR1 is LNHDA, CDR2 SQIVND (reference sequence). J gave up 8 bases and V 3 bases, and 15 bases lay outside the gene matches. The length of the CDR3 is 17 residues. CDR3 in amino acids: CASSIGGRTGRRDEQFF. CDR3 bases: TGTGCCAGTAGTATTGGGGGAAGGACAGGGAGACGAGATGAGCAGTTCTTC.

This chain joins TRBV9 and TRBJ1-1; D perhaps matches TRBD1 (5 bases). Trimming cost V 0 bases and J 5 bases, with 17 bases left between them. The germline CDR1 and CDR2 sequences are SGDLS and YYNGEE. This CDR3 region has 16 residues. CDR3 bases: TGTGCCAGCAGCGTAGTGGTGGGGGGAGGACAAACTGAAGCTTTCTTT. Translating it yields CASSVVVGGGQTEAFF.

In this sample, this clone turned up once. The V and J genes are TRBV6-5 and TRBJ1-2; D is perhaps TRBD1 (6 bases). Germline CDR1 MNHEY, CDR2 SVGAGI. The CDR3 loop spans 15 amino acids. V lost 0 bases and J 6 bases, leaving 14 bases between the germline ends. The CDR3 DNA reads as TGTGCCAGCAGTTACTCGGGCAGGGACATGGATGGCTACACCTTC. Its protein is CASSYSGRDMDGYTF.

V and J are TRBV24-1 and TRBJ2-1, with 11 bases aligning to TRBD2. Losses at the gene ends were 4 bases for V and 8 bases for J; bases not matched to a gene: 12. Germline CDR1 and CDR2: KGHDR and SFDVKD. This CDR3 contains 17 residues. The CDR3 DNA is TGTGCCACCAGTGACCCTGCGGGACTAGCGGCCTTAGATGAGCAGTTCTTC. It is translated as CATSDPAGLAALDEQFF.

The chain links TRBV12-2 to TRBJ1-1; the D segment call TRBD1 is taken from the table without a DNA check. TRBV12-2 is noted as a pseudogene. CDR3 length: 13 residues. CDR3 nucleotides: TGTGCAAGTCGCTTAGGTCCAGGGCCTGAAGCTTTCTTT. Encoded protein: CASRLGPGPEAFF.

The chain joins TRBV11-1 to TRBJ2-3; TRBD1 matches at 7 bases. Trimming at V came to 4 bases and at J to 4 bases, leaving 2 bases not matched to a gene. This CDR3 has 13 amino acids. Germline V gene data show CDR1 as SGHAT and CDR2 as FQDESV (reference sequence). CDR3 bases: TGTGCCAGCAGCTACACAGGGGCAGATACGCAGTATTTT. As protein: CASSYTGADTQYF.

This chain links TRBV18 with TRBJ1-2; TRBD1 aligns across 8 bases. The germline gives CDR1 KGHSH, CDR2 LQKENI. The V gene end was trimmed by 2 bases and the J gene end by 1 base; junction bases not matched to a gene: 9. This CDR3 is built from 17 residues. CDR3 DNA sequence: TGTGCCAGCTCACCATATCGGCAGGGGGCGAATAACTATGGCTACACCTTC. It yields the protein CASSPYRQGANNYGYTF.

The chain has TRBV7-6 and TRBJ1-4; D possibly corresponds to TRBD1 (5 bases). The ends were cut back, 5 bases at V and 4 bases at J, with 14 bases in the middle. CDR3 length equals 15 residues. The germline CDR1 and CDR2 sequences are SGHVS and FNYEAQ. The CDR3 loop is CASSPRRALNEKLFF. In nucleotides, the CDR3 is TGTGCCAGCAGCCCCCGCAGGGCCCTTAATGAAAAACTGTTTTTT.

The chain has TRBV9 and TRBJ2-1; 12 nucleotides agree with TRBD2. Germline lookup yields CDR1 SGDLS and CDR2 YYNGEE. The length of the CDR3 is 19 residues. Trimming removed 4 bases from V and 0 bases from J; junction bases left unmatched: 11. The CDR3 DNA is TGTGCCAGCAGCCCTCGACTAGCGGGGGTACCGAGCTCCTACAATGAGCAGTTCTTC. Amino acids: CASSPRLAGVPSSYNEQFF.

The rearrangement joins TRBV5-1 to TRBJ2-3; D might be TRBD2 (6 bases). Between the trimmed V and J ends, which lost 0 bases and 5 bases, there was a span of 13 bases. The CDR3 totals 15 residues. Germline CDR1 and CDR2: SGHRS and YFSETQ. This CDR3 is CASSLGLVGQDTQYF. The CDR3, as DNA: TGCGCCAGCAGCTTGGGACTAGTAGGACAAGATACGCAGTATTTT.